Below, one TCR beta chain is given with its context. Antigen specificity is unknown. Sequencing used immunoSEQ multiplex PCR; TCRdb keeps in-frame clones, though not all of them. This table holds under 8,500 clones, over 60% found once. CDR3 size: 14 residues. V lost 6 bases and J lost 0, with 11 bases in between. The germline gives CDR1 MNHEY, CDR2 SMNVEV (reference sequence). The sample comes from a study of tumor-infiltrating lymphocytes in localized non-small cell lung cancer. Turning to the study itself: Several tumor histologies, both smoking statuses, and some post-neoadjuvant chemotherapy samples were included. The study's findings and limits: IM1 and IM2 tumors showed no difference in T-cell fraction. Technical variation could not be separated from intratumor heterogeneity here. Tumors had more T cell infiltration than uninvolved lung, per TCRbeta sequencing and CD3 counts.

The sample comprised lung tumor tissue. The J gene is TRBJ1-1, the V gene TRBV27; weak D call: TRBD1 (5 bases). The clonotype comes from a human donor with non-small cell lung cancer. The CDR3 reads CASSKGLMNTEAFF. The CDR3 nucleotides read TGTGCCAGCAGCAAGGGACTGATGAACACTGAAGCTTTCTTT.